A selection of T cell receptor beta chains follows, all from one sample in a study of T cell responses to AZD1222 COVID-19 vaccine. Generated by immunoSEQ multiplex PCR, the TCRdb table keeps only in-frame clones and is missing some. The data contain approximately 100,000 clones, around 84% of them singletons. The starting material was peripheral blood, obtained on day 0 of AZD1222 vaccination. These receptors were collected from an adult in good health. Both conserved end residues are part of each CDR3. The D gene is left open where the match is weak. The size of a clone is reported for some rows only, either as once, few or many, or as a class for expanded clones.

v_call: TRBV7-6; j_call: TRBJ2-7; d_call: NA; clone_size: few; cdr3_aa: CASAVSQAALGEQYF; cdr3_nt: TGTGCCAGCGCGGTCTCTCAGGCTGCCCTAGGGGAGCAGTACTTC
v_call: TRBV19; j_call: TRBJ2-7; d_call: TRBD1; clone_size: NA; cdr3_aa: CASSTTTGGHEQYF; cdr3_nt: TGTGCCAGTAGTACGACGACAGGGGGCCACGAGCAGTACTTC
v_call: TRBV7-9; j_call: TRBJ2-3; d_call: TRBD1; clone_size: NA; cdr3_aa: CASSLEQGRSDTQYF; cdr3_nt: TGTGCCAGCAGCTTAGAACAGGGGAGATCAGATACGCAGTATTTT
v_call: TRBV9; j_call: TRBJ2-1; d_call: NA; clone_size: few; cdr3_aa: CASSSAGTPSNNEQFF; cdr3_nt: TGTGCCAGCAGCAGCGCGGGGACACCGAGCAACAATGAGCAGTTCTTC
v_call: TRBV5-1; j_call: TRBJ1-3; d_call: NA; clone_size: NA; cdr3_aa: CASSSDSHGNTIYF; cdr3_nt: TGCGCCAGCAGCTCAGACAGCCATGGAAACACCATATATTTT
v_call: TRBV4-2; j_call: TRBJ1-2; d_call: NA; clone_size: few; cdr3_aa: CASSRDGTGYEGYTF; cdr3_nt: TGTGCCAGCAGCCGGGACGGTACAGGGTATGAGGGCTACACCTTC
v_call: TRBV4-3; j_call: TRBJ2-6; d_call: TRBD2; clone_size: NA; cdr3_aa: CASSQGEPGLAGSGANVLTF; cdr3_nt: TGCGCCAGCAGCCAAGGGGAGCCAGGACTAGCCGGAAGTGGGGCCAACGTCCTGACTTTC
v_call: TRBV28; j_call: TRBJ1-5; d_call: NA; clone_size: NA; cdr3_aa: CASNSNQPQHF; cdr3_nt: TGTGCCAGCAATAGCAATCAGCCCCAGCATTTT
v_call: TRBV18; j_call: TRBJ2-3; d_call: TRBD1; clone_size: NA; cdr3_aa: CASSPLPRTGTRLTDTQYF; cdr3_nt: TGTGCCAGCTCACCACTCCCGCGGACAGGGACCCGCCTCACAGATACGCAGTATTTT
v_call: TRBV7-9; j_call: TRBJ1-1; d_call: TRBD1; clone_size: NA; cdr3_aa: CASSPGQEMNTEAFF; cdr3_nt: TGTGCCAGCAGCCCGGGACAGGAAATGAACACTGAAGCTTTCTTT
v_call: TRBV5-1; j_call: TRBJ2-1; d_call: NA; clone_size: NA; cdr3_aa: CASSLAPASSYNEQFF; cdr3_nt: TGCGCCAGCAGCTTGGCCCCGGCGAGCTCCTACAATGAGCAGTTCTTC
v_call: TRBV29-1; j_call: TRBJ2-5; d_call: NA; clone_size: NA; cdr3_aa: CSVSYGTTQETQYF; cdr3_nt: TGCAGCGTTTCATACGGGACAACCCAAGAGACCCAGTACTTC
v_call: TRBV28; j_call: TRBJ1-4; d_call: NA; clone_size: NA; cdr3_aa: CASRENEKLFF; cdr3_nt: TGTGCCAGCAGGGAGAATGAAAAACTGTTTTTT
v_call: TRBV28; j_call: TRBJ1-4; d_call: TRBD1; clone_size: NA; cdr3_aa: CASSSPGGLTEKLFF; cdr3_nt: TGTGCCAGCAGTTCTCCAGGGGGCCTGACGGAAAAACTGTTTTTT
v_call: TRBV7-9; j_call: TRBJ2-3; d_call: TRBD2; clone_size: NA; cdr3_aa: CASSSSGLAGLTDTQYF; cdr3_nt: TGTGCCAGCAGCTCCTCGGGACTAGCGGGACTAACAGATACGCAGTATTTT
v_call: TRBV7-3; j_call: TRBJ1-2; d_call: NA; clone_size: NA; cdr3_aa: CASSLTGGPDGYTF; cdr3_nt: TGTGCCAGCAGCTTAACAGGGGGGCCCGATGGCTACACCTTC
v_call: TRBV3-1/TRBV3-2; j_call: TRBJ2-7; d_call: NA; clone_size: few; cdr3_aa: CASSQGDRYEQYF; cdr3_nt: TGTGCCAGCAGCCAAGGAGACAGATACGAGCAGTACTTC
v_call: TRBV27; j_call: TRBJ2-7; d_call: NA; clone_size: NA; cdr3_aa: CASSPPGKEQYF; cdr3_nt: TGTGCCAGCAGTCCCCCAGGGAAGGAGCAGTACTTC
v_call: TRBV25-1; j_call: TRBJ2-2; d_call: TRBD1; clone_size: NA; cdr3_aa: CASSDVNRGTGELFF; cdr3_nt: TGTGCCAGCAGTGACGTTAACAGGGGCACCGGGGAGCTGTTTTTT
v_call: TRBV27; j_call: TRBJ1-5; d_call: NA; clone_size: once; cdr3_aa: CASGPGNSNQPQHF; cdr3_nt: TGTGCCTCCGGTCCCGGGAATAGCAATCAGCCCCAGCATTTT
v_call: TRBV7-2; j_call: TRBJ2-7; d_call: TRBD2; clone_size: NA; cdr3_aa: CASSSLGLAGGEQYF; cdr3_nt: TGTGCCAGCAGCTCCCTAGGACTAGCGGGAGGGGAGCAGTACTTC
v_call: TRBV28; j_call: TRBJ1-2; d_call: NA; clone_size: NA; cdr3_aa: CASSQPAWDRIYTF; cdr3_nt: TGTGCCAGCAGTCAACCGGCGTGGGATAGGATCTACACCTTC
v_call: TRBV5-1; j_call: TRBJ1-3; d_call: NA; clone_size: NA; cdr3_aa: CASKQGTYSGNTIYF; cdr3_nt: TGCGCCAGTAAACAGGGAACATACTCTGGAAACACCATATATTTT
v_call: TRBV20-1; j_call: TRBJ1-1; d_call: TRBD1; clone_size: NA; cdr3_aa: CSASPAGTGGKTEAFF; cdr3_nt: TGCAGTGCTAGTCCTGCCGGGACAGGGGGGAAGACTGAAGCTTTCTTT
v_call: TRBV6-5; j_call: TRBJ2-5; d_call: NA; clone_size: NA; cdr3_aa: CASILDRGRGAQYF; cdr3_nt: NA
v_call: TRBV21-1; j_call: TRBJ1-1; d_call: NA; clone_size: NA; cdr3_aa: CASSNRGGAGHGTEAFF; cdr3_nt: TGTGCCAGCAGCAACAGAGGGGGCGCCGGGCATGGCACTGAAGCTTTCTTT
v_call: TRBV11-3; j_call: TRBJ2-1; d_call: NA; clone_size: once; cdr3_aa: CASSNRDAGSYNEQFF; cdr3_nt: TGTGCCAGCAGCAACCGCGACGCTGGCTCCTACAATGAGCAGTTCTTC
v_call: TRBV7-2; j_call: TRBJ1-3; d_call: NA; clone_size: NA; cdr3_aa: CASSLDSTGLRDTIYF; cdr3_nt: TGTGCCAGCAGCTTAGACTCGACGGGACTCAGAGACACCATATATTTT
v_call: TRBV28; j_call: TRBJ1-3; d_call: TRBD1; clone_size: once; cdr3_aa: CASRSGTGVGSGNTIYF; cdr3_nt: TGTGCCAGCAGATCGGGGACAGGGGTAGGCTCTGGAAACACCATATATTTT
v_call: TRBV28; j_call: TRBJ2-7; d_call: NA; clone_size: NA; cdr3_aa: CASSLTTYEQYF; cdr3_nt: TGTGCCAGCAGTCTCACGACCTACGAGCAGTACTTC
v_call: TRBV7-9; j_call: TRBJ2-1; d_call: NA; clone_size: NA; cdr3_aa: CASSSPFIIYNEQFF; cdr3_nt: TGTGCCAGCAGCTCCCCATTTATCATCTACAATGAGCAGTTCTTC
v_call: TRBV11-3; j_call: TRBJ1-1; d_call: NA; clone_size: NA; cdr3_aa: CASSLGLGRGNTEAFF; cdr3_nt: TGTGCCAGCAGCTTAGGGCTGGGTAGGGGTAACACTGAAGCTTTCTTT
v_call: TRBV10-3; j_call: TRBJ1-1; d_call: NA; clone_size: NA; cdr3_aa: CAISTTGRLTEAFF; cdr3_nt: TGTGCCATCAGTACTACGGGCCGTTTGACTGAAGCTTTCTTT
v_call: TRBV7-3; j_call: TRBJ2-5; d_call: NA; clone_size: NA; cdr3_aa: CASSLAGRETQYF; cdr3_nt: TGTGCCAGCAGCTTAGCAGGGAGGGAGACCCAGTACTTC
v_call: TRBV6-5; j_call: TRBJ1-6; d_call: NA; clone_size: NA; cdr3_aa: CASSYHGRGNSPLHF; cdr3_nt: TGTGCCAGCAGTTACCACGGACGGGGTAATTCACCCCTCCACTTT
v_call: TRBV7-2; j_call: TRBJ1-2; d_call: TRBD1; clone_size: NA; cdr3_aa: CASSQNRGQSGYTF; cdr3_nt: TGTGCCAGCAGCCAAAACAGGGGGCAGAGTGGCTACACCTTC
v_call: TRBV7-9; j_call: TRBJ2-2; d_call: TRBD2; clone_size: NA; cdr3_aa: CASSPATSGLTGELFF; cdr3_nt: TGTGCCAGCAGTCCAGCGACTAGCGGCCTCACCGGGGAGCTGTTTTTT
v_call: TRBV5-4; j_call: TRBJ1-1; d_call: NA; clone_size: NA; cdr3_aa: CASSLDRGRVAFF; cdr3_nt: TGTGCCAGCAGCTTGGATAGGGGGAGGGTCGCTTTCTTT
v_call: TRBV7-2; j_call: TRBJ2-7; d_call: NA; clone_size: once; cdr3_aa: CASSLYVLSISYEQYF; cdr3_nt: TGTGCCAGCAGCCTCTACGTCCTTTCAATCTCGTACGAGCAGTACTTC
v_call: TRBV27; j_call: TRBJ2-1; d_call: NA; clone_size: few; cdr3_aa: CASSFAIGYNEQFF; cdr3_nt: TGTGCCAGCAGTTTCGCGATAGGTTACAATGAGCAGTTCTTC
v_call: TRBV7-2; j_call: TRBJ2-3; d_call: TRBD2; clone_size: NA; cdr3_aa: CASSHQLAGVRGTDTQYF; cdr3_nt: TGTGCCAGCAGCCACCAATTAGCGGGAGTAAGGGGGACAGATACGCAGTATTTT
v_call: TRBV4-1; j_call: TRBJ2-3; d_call: TRBD2; clone_size: NA; cdr3_aa: CASSQERERTDTQYF; cdr3_nt: TGCGCCAGCAGCCAAGAGCGGGAGCGGACAGATACGCAGTATTTT
v_call: TRBV28; j_call: TRBJ1-6; d_call: NA; clone_size: NA; cdr3_aa: CASSLTSFGLNSPLHF; cdr3_nt: TGTGCCAGCAGTTTAACGTCGTTCGGCCTTAATTCACCCCTCCACTTT
v_call: TRBV28; j_call: TRBJ1-5; d_call: NA; clone_size: NA; cdr3_aa: CASRALSNQPQHF; cdr3_nt: TGTGCCAGCCGGGCCTTAAGCAATCAGCCCCAGCATTTT
v_call: TRBV7-3; j_call: TRBJ1-1; d_call: TRBD1; clone_size: few; cdr3_aa: CASRVDRGNTEAFF; cdr3_nt: TGTGCCAGCAGAGTAGACAGGGGGAACACTGAAGCTTTCTTT
v_call: TRBV5-1; j_call: TRBJ1-4; d_call: TRBD1; clone_size: NA; cdr3_aa: CASSLEGQGVAGEKLFF; cdr3_nt: TGCGCCAGCAGCTTGGAAGGTCAGGGGGTAGCAGGTGAAAAACTGTTTTTT
v_call: TRBV19; j_call: TRBJ1-6; d_call: NA; clone_size: NA; cdr3_aa: CASSINFVSPLHF; cdr3_nt: TGTGCCAGTAGTATTAACTTCGTGTCACCCCTCCACTTT
v_call: TRBV5-6; j_call: TRBJ1-1; d_call: NA; clone_size: NA; cdr3_aa: CASSIHLSNTEAFF; cdr3_nt: TGTGCCAGCAGCATCCATCTTTCGAACACTGAAGCTTTCTTT
v_call: TRBV5-5; j_call: TRBJ2-2; d_call: TRBD1; clone_size: NA; cdr3_aa: CASSPGTGATGELFF; cdr3_nt: TGTGCCAGCAGCCCAGGGACAGGGGCCACCGGGGAGCTGTTTTTT
v_call: TRBV9; j_call: TRBJ2-7; d_call: NA; clone_size: NA; cdr3_aa: CASSVAVLGEQYF; cdr3_nt: TGTGCCAGCAGCGTAGCCGTCCTGGGGGAGCAGTACTTC
v_call: TRBV10-3; j_call: TRBJ2-5; d_call: TRBD2; clone_size: once; cdr3_aa: CAPNGTSGRAEETQYF; cdr3_nt: TGTGCCCCCAACGGGACTAGCGGGAGGGCCGAAGAGACCCAGTACTTC
v_call: TRBV2; j_call: TRBJ1-5; d_call: NA; clone_size: NA; cdr3_aa: CASSLGGLAIPQHF; cdr3_nt: TGTGCCAGCAGTCTAGGGGGGCTAGCGATTCCCCAGCATTTT
v_call: TRBV7-9; j_call: TRBJ2-5; d_call: TRBD1; clone_size: medium-sized; cdr3_aa: CASRPGQVETQYF; cdr3_nt: TGTGCCAGCAGACCAGGACAGGTGGAGACCCAGTACTTC
v_call: TRBV2; j_call: TRBJ1-1; d_call: NA; clone_size: NA; cdr3_aa: CASTMGVLKSEAFF; cdr3_nt: TGTGCCAGCACGATGGGGGTTCTGAAATCTGAAGCTTTCTTT
v_call: TRBV10-3; j_call: TRBJ1-1; d_call: TRBD1; clone_size: few; cdr3_aa: CAISERQGAGEAFF; cdr3_nt: TGTGCCATCAGTGAAAGGCAGGGGGCCGGTGAAGCTTTCTTT
v_call: TRBV4-2; j_call: TRBJ2-7; d_call: TRBD1; clone_size: few; cdr3_aa: CASSQPSGQFEQYF; cdr3_nt: TGTGCCAGCAGCCAGCCCTCGGGACAGTTCGAGCAGTACTTC
v_call: TRBV4-3; j_call: TRBJ2-7; d_call: TRBD1; clone_size: NA; cdr3_aa: CASSQGTGGAYEQYF; cdr3_nt: TGCGCCAGCAGCCAAGGGACAGGGGGCGCCTACGAGCAGTACTTC